This T cell receptor (beta chain) came from a study of cytomegalovirus exposure and HLA in healthy donors. PCR used 60 Vbeta primers and 13 Jbeta primers. Sequenced by immunoSEQ multiplex PCR; TCRdb stores in-frame clones only, minus some. Of about 120,000 clones detected, over 70% appear once; the ten largest clones hold 1.6%. The ends were cut back, 4 bases at V and 5 bases at J, with 12 bases in the middle. The CDR3 loop spans 13 amino acids. CDR1 and CDR2 from the germline V gene are SGHRS and YFSETQ. This chain connects TRBV5-1 to TRBJ2-5; a possible D gene is TRBD2 (5 bases). This TCR derives from a woman younger than 35 in good health and CMV-seronegative. Sequences were obtained from PBMCs. The CDR3, as DNA: TGCGCCAGCAGCACCTCGGGAAGGGAGACCCAGTACTTC. Protein sequence: CASSTSGRETQYF.